Listed here are 8 T cell receptor beta chains from one sample, sequenced in a study of blood T cell repertoires in COVID-19. This table comes from immunoSEQ multiplex PCR, and its TCRdb copy is limited to in-frame clones, with some not included. The table shows 260,000 or so clones, with approximately 83% occurring only once. Input material: PBMCs or T cells enriched from blood (not recorded which). These receptors all stem from a woman in her forties who had been exposed to COVID-19.

The rearrangement uses TRBV3-1 (or the pseudogene TRBV3-2) and TRBJ2-3; D uncertain. CDR1 and CDR2 from the germline V gene are LGHDT and YNNKEL (reference sequence). V shed 1 base and J shed 5 bases, with 10 bases lying between them. The CDR3 loop spans 14 amino acids. Here the CDR3 reads CASSQVLRVDTQYF. The CDR3 nucleotides are TGTGCCAGCAGCCAAGTCCTACGCGTAGATACGCAGTATTTT.

This rearrangement joins TRBV10-3 to TRBJ1-1; 7 nucleotides line up with TRBD1. The germline gives CDR1 ENHRY, CDR2 SYGVKD. This CDR3 has 11 residues. With 6 bases clipped from V and 8 bases from J, the junction kept 3 bases outside the gene matches. CDR3: CAIRGQVEAFF. The CDR3 nucleotides are TGTGCCATCAGAGGACAGGTCGAAGCTTTCTTT.

The chain carries TRBV30 and TRBJ2-6; no firm D call. The germline V and J ends were trimmed by 7 bases and 0 bases, with 13 bases remaining between them. CDR3 size: 15 residues. Looked up from germline, CDR1 is GTSNPN and CDR2 is SVGIG (reference sequence). CDR3 sequence: CASPTDRSGANVLTF. CDR3 DNA: TGTGCCTCCCCAACTGATCGCTCTGGGGCCAACGTCCTGACTTTC.

This clone was counted a few times. The CDR3: CASSYNDRATGELFF. The CDR3 coding sequence is TGCGCCAGCAGCTATAACGACAGGGCCACCGGGGAGCTGTTTTTT. This chain uses TRBV5-1 with TRBJ2-2; 7 nucleotides align to TRBD1. CDR3 length: 15 amino acids. J lost 4 bases, V lost 3 bases, and 6 bases had no gene match. Germline values: CDR1 SGHRS, CDR2 YFSETQ.

The chain joins TRBV30 to TRBJ1-1; 8 bases line up with TRBD1. The J segment lost 2 bases and the V segment lost 4 bases, leaving 6 bases of the junction unmatched. Germline V lookup: CDR1 GTSNPN, CDR2 SVGIG (reference sequence). There are 14 residues in the CDR3. The CDR3 DNA sequence: TGTGCCTGGAAAAGAGGGACAGGCAACACTGAAGCTTTCTTT. It yields the protein CAWKRGTGNTEAFF.

This chain uses TRBV27 with TRBJ1-5; D is unclear. The CDR3 spans 15 residues. Germline-derived CDR1 and CDR2 are MNHEY and SMNVEV (reference sequence). V gave up 4 bases and J gave up 0 bases, with 10 bases separating them. CDR3 in DNA: TGTGCCAGCAGTTCGGGAGCTTATAGCAATCAGCCCCAGCATTTT. Residues: CASSSGAYSNQPQHF.

The DNA of the CDR3 is TGTGCCAGTAGTCCAACAACAGGGGCTTTAGATCAGCCCCAGCATTTT. This translates into CASSPTTGALDQPQHF. The chain couples TRBV19 to TRBJ1-5; TRBD1 matches 7 bases. The CDR3 sequence is 16 residues long. The germline V gene encodes CDR1 LNHDA and CDR2 SQIVND (reference sequence). V gave up 5 bases and J gave up 5 bases; unmatched junction bases: 12.

The chain recombines TRBV5-1 with TRBJ2-5; no definite D call. V was pared by 2 bases and J by 5 bases, with 10 bases between. CDR1 is SGHRS and CDR2 is YFSETQ in the germline V gene. The CDR3 totals 13 residues. CDR3 sequence (DNA): TGCGCCAGCAGCTTCACCCCTATGGAGACCCAGTACTTC. Protein: CASSFTPMETQYF.